This T cell receptor (beta chain) was retrieved from a study of blood T cell repertoires in COVID-19. The protocol was immunoSEQ multiplex PCR, while the TCRdb copy is restricted to in-frame clones and leaves out a portion. This table has around 230,000 clones, around 89% appearing once. From germline, CDR1 is MNHEY and CDR2 SVGEGT. The CDR3 contains 15 residues. The V end was cut by 2 bases, the J end by 7 bases, with 15 bases between. The gene calls are TRBV6-2 or TRBV6-3 and TRBJ1-5; D remains unclear. The sequence derives from a woman aged 40 to 55 with acute COVID-19. Sequences were obtained from PBMCs or T cells enriched from blood (not recorded which). The CDR3, as DNA: TGTGCCAGCAGTTACAGCGGACCGCCGCCCCAGCCCCAGCATTTT. It encodes CASSYSGPPPQPQHF.